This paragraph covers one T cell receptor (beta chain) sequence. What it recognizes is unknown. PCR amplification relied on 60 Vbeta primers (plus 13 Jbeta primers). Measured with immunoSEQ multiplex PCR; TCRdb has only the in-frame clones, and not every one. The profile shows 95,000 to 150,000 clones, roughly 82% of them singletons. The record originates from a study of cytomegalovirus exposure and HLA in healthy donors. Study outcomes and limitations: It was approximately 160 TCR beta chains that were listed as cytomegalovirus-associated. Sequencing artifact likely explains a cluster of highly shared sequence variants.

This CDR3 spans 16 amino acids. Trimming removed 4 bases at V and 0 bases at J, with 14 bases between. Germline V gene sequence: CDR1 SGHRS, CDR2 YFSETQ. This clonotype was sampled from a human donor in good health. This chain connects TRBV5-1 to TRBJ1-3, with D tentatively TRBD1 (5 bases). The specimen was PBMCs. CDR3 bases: TGCGCCAGCAGCGCTGGGGTGACAGTCTCTGGAAACACCATATATTTT. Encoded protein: CASSAGVTVSGNTIYF.